A single sample gave rise to the 9 T cell receptor beta chains below, sequenced in a study of metastatic and nonmetastatic thyroid tumors. MiXCR was used by TCRdb to re-call the PCR reads. The sample holds tens of thousands of clones, more than 20% seen once. Each patient came to thyroid surgery without any prior treatment (of any kind). Sequenced: tumor tissue. Source of these receptors: a female donor with papillary thyroid cancer or a benign thyroid nodule (not recorded which). Some clones in this sample may be carry-over from other donors' samples.

This chain connects TRBV6-1 to TRBJ2-5; no firm D call. CDR3 size: 15 residues. Trimming pared 7 bases from V and 2 bases from J, leaving 17 bases between. CDR1 is MNHNS and CDR2 is SASEGT in the germline V gene. Here the CDR3 DNA reads TGTGCCAGCACCATCATATGGGCGGTTCAAGAGACCCAGTACTTC. Its translation is CASTIIWAVQETQYF.

This clone has at least ten counts. This chain joins TRBV18 and TRBJ1-2; tentatively, D is TRBD1 (6 bases). V was shortened by 3 bases and J by 8 bases, with 19 bases between the two germline ends. The CDR3 runs to 15 residues. CDR1 and CDR2 from the germline V gene are KGHSH and LQKENI. CDR3 protein: CASSPTLQGHRGYTF. In DNA, the CDR3 is TGTGCCAGCTCACCGACGCTACAGGGACATCGCGGCTACACCTTC.

The CDR3 is CASSLSIISAKNEKLFF. CDR3 sequence (DNA): TGTGCCAGCAGCTTAAGTATTATCAGTGCCAAAAATGAAAAACTGTTTTTT. The J gene is TRBJ1-4, the V gene TRBV11-2; no definite D call. CDR1 is SGHAT, CDR2 FQNNGV, per germline. The CDR3 totals 17 residues. Trimming left V 2 bases short and J 5 bases short, with 18 bases between.

The chain is built from TRBV2 and TRBJ1-5; D gene uncertain. The CDR3 length is 12 residues. V gave up 6 bases and J gave up 7 bases, with 10 bases separating them. Germline V gives CDR1 SNHLY, CDR2 FYNNEI. CDR3 in DNA: TGTGCCAGCAGCAACGAAGCCCAGCCCCAGCATTTT. This codes for CASSNEAQPQHF.

This clone was detected many times. This chain connects TRBV20-1 to TRBJ1-1, with TRBD1 matching over 12 bases. The CDR3 covers 17 residues. The V and J ends lost 0 bases and 6 bases, in that order; junction bases with no gene match: 11. Germline assignment: CDR1 DFQATT and CDR2 SNEGSKA (reference sequence). The CDR3 is CSARDPSGQGAHAEAFF. The CDR3 bases are TGCAGTGCTAGAGATCCTTCGGGACAGGGGGCCCACGCTGAAGCTTTCTTT.

The V call is TRBV20-1, the J call TRBJ2-1; D is undetermined. V lost 3 bases and J 3 bases, leaving 15 bases between the germline ends. Germline CDR1 and CDR2: DFQATT and SNEGSKA (reference sequence). CDR3 size: 15 residues. The CDR3 spells CSASPPQPNYNEQFF. For the CDR3, the DNA is TGCAGTGCTAGTCCCCCCCAGCCAAACTACAATGAGCAGTTCTTC.

Comments on this clone: A much larger clone differs by one base, so this may be a read error. The chain carries TRBV4-2 and TRBJ2-1, with D unclear. Trimming took off 0 bases at V and 8 bases at J, with 17 bases between the two ends. The CDR3 spans 16 residues. Germline-derived CDR1 and CDR2 are LGHNA and YNFKEQ. The CDR3 sequence is CASSQDQLASGYEQFF. For the CDR3, the DNA is TGTGCCAGCAGCCAAGATCAGTTAGCCTCCGGGTATGAGCAGTTCTTC.

There are a few counts of this clone. The J gene is TRBJ2-3, the V gene TRBV19, with D possibly matching TRBD2 (5 bases). Trimming took 6 bases from V and 4 from J, leaving 17 bases between them. Germline V lookup: CDR1 LNHDA, CDR2 SQIVND (reference sequence). This CDR3 region has 15 residues. CDR3 residues: CASSLASASSDTQYF. CDR3 nucleotide sequence: TGTGCCAGTAGCCTCGCGTCGGCTAGCTCAGATACGCAGTATTTT.

This clone was picked up a small number of times. This sequence joins TRBV13 and TRBJ2-1, with TRBD2 matching 16 bases. The CDR3 runs to 17 residues. The trim removed 4 bases at V and 6 bases at J, leaving 6 bases unmatched. Germline CDR1 is PRHDT and CDR2 is FYEKMQ (reference sequence). The CDR3 bases are TGTGCCAGCAGCTCGGGACTAGCGGGAGGGGTTGTCAATGAGCAGTTCTTC. It encodes CASSSGLAGGVVNEQFF. The full variable domain, its missing parts supplied by reference TRBV13 and TRBJ2-1, is AAGVIQSPRHLIKEKRETATLKCYPIPRHDTVYWYQQGPGQDPQFLISFYEKMQSDKGSIPDRFSAQQFSDYHSELNMSSLELGDSALYFCASSSGLAGGVVNEQFFGPGTRLTVL.